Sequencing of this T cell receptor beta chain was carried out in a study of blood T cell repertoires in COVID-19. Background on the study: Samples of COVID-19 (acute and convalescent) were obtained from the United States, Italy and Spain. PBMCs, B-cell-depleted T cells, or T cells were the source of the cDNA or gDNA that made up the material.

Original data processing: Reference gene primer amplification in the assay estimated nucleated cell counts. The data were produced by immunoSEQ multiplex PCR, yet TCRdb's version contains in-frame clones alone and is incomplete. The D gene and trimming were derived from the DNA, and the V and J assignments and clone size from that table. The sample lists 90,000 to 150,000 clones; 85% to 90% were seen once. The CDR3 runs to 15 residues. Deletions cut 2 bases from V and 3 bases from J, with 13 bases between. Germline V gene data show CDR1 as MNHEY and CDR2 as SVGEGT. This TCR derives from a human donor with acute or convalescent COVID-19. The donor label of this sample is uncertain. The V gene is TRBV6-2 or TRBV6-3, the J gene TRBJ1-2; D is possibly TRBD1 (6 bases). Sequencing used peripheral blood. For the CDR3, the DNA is TGTGCCAGCAGTTACGGCGCAGGGGAAGACTATGGCTACACCTTC. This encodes CASSYGAGEDYGYTF.